Listed here is a single T cell receptor (beta chain). The antigen remains unidentified. This record belongs to a study of T-cell memory formation after mild COVID-19. Study overall: TCR clustering was largely donor specific. General study results and limits: Cross-reactive memory seemingly joined, as some responding clones were found in pre-infection memory. Day 15 to 85 contracting clones showed balanced CD4/CD8; later expanders leaned CD4+.

There are 17 residues in the CDR3. V was cut by 3 bases and J by 1 base, with 20 bases left in between. Germline V gives CDR1 DFQATT, CDR2 SNEGSKA (reference sequence). TCRdb reprocessed the 5' RACE reads via MiXCR and lists one record per CDR3 protein. The sample consists of almost 550,000 distinct CDR3 sequences, 20% of them appearing once. Sequencing input: PBMCs or a T cell subset sorted from them (not recorded which). The source is an adult woman who had mild COVID-19 (a few samples of this study predate the infection). Cell type and time point are not known. V usage is TRBV20-1 and J usage is TRBJ2-3; possible D gene TRBD2, 7 bases. This CDR3 is CSARGAGASWGTDTQYF. CDR3 nucleotide sequence: TGCAGTGCTAGGGGGGCGGGAGCCTCCTGGGGCACAGATACGCAGTATTTT.